The present T cell receptor (beta chain) was sequenced within a study of tumor-infiltrating lymphocytes in primary liver carcinoma. About the study: Tumor stage was T1-T3 N0M0, and tumor size was 4.2 to 10 cm across.

Using a constant-region primer together with ProtoScript II reverse transcriptase, TCR beta cDNA was made from about 490 ng of total RNA. Investigators got TCR beta libraries out of three nested multiplex PCR rounds, done with slightly modified ARM-PCR. Researchers ran the first two PCR rounds for roughly 11 cycles each with TRBV1-TRBV30 forward primers and a C-beta reverse primer. One entry per CDR3 protein, called by TCRdb with MiXCR from the multiplex PCR reads. The sample contains almost 200,000 distinct CDR3 sequences, 65% of which appear only once. It was unsorted whole blood that yielded blood RNA, and germline DNA was also extracted. The germline V and J ends were trimmed by 4 bases and 0 bases, with 7 bases remaining between them. Germline CDR1 is GTSNPN and CDR2 is SVGIG (reference sequence). The CDR3 has 14 amino acids. The table lists this clonotype with many counts.

The sequence was obtained from a woman aged 60-75 years with primary liver carcinoma and hepatitis B virus infection. V is TRBV30 and J is TRBJ2-6; D unresolved. The specimen was peripheral blood. In DNA form, the CDR3 reads TGTGCCTGGAACCTCTACTCTGGGGCCAACGTCCTGACTTTC. This translates into CAWNLYSGANVLTF.